This TCR beta chain appears in the sequencing data of a study of blood T cell repertoires in COVID-19. As for the study in general: Both acute and convalescent COVID-19 samples were obtained from the United States, Italy and Spain. PBMCs, B-cell-depleted T cells, or T cells were the source of the cDNA or gDNA that made up the material.

V gave up 3 bases and J gave up 2 bases; unmatched junction bases: 7. Germline V gives CDR1 SGHNT, CDR2 YYREEE (reference sequence). The CDR3 extends over 15 amino acids. Seattle researchers signed up patients amid active infection and tracked them longitudinally. Study processing details: Amplifying reference gene primers gave estimates of nucleated cell counts. This table comes from immunoSEQ multiplex PCR, and its TCRdb copy is limited to in-frame clones, with some not included. The V and J calls and clone size come from that table; D and trimming were worked out from the DNA. The sample includes under 250,000 clones, approximately 90% seen only once; the top ten take around 0.85%.

Input material: peripheral blood. The TCR sequence derives from a man aged 55 to 70 with COVID-19, enrolled during active disease. The V gene is TRBV5-4, the J gene TRBJ1-2, with 7 bases fitting TRBD1. The CDR3 nucleotides are TGTGCCAGCAGCTCCCCCGGGACAGCCAACTATGGCTACACCTTC. The encoded protein is CASSSPGTANYGYTF.